This section outlines one TCR beta chain sequence together with its context. Its antigen remains unidentified. A single base separates this from a much larger clone, so it may be a read error. The data belong to a study of breast tumors, draining lymph nodes, adjacent tissues. Study-level findings and limits: Tumor T cell lymph node origin was a supported hypothesis, not proven. Tumor and nontumor repertoires were significantly more similar in luminal-like than in basal-like breast cancer. Compared with lymph nodes, tumors were less diverse; compared with nontumor tissue, more.

The lymph nodes were axillary draining lymph nodes from breast cancer patients. CDR3 length: 15 residues. CDR1 and CDR2 from the germline V gene are MNHEY and SVGEGT. The J segment lost 5 bases and the V segment lost 8 bases, leaving 15 bases of the junction unmatched. TCRdb reanalysed the multiplex PCR reads using MiXCR and keeps one entry per CDR3 protein. This table holds 84,000 or so distinct CDR3 sequences, around 30% found once. What was sequenced was axillary lymph node tissue. The clonotype was recovered from a female donor with breast cancer. Some clones in this sample may be carry-over from other donors' samples. This rearrangement joins TRBV6-2 or TRBV6-3 to TRBJ2-7; 7 bases line up with TRBD1. The CDR3 protein is CASGTRTGRDNEQYF. CDR3 bases: TGTGCCAGCGGAACCCGGACAGGCCGGGATAACGAGCAGTACTTC.